Below, 5 T cell receptor beta chains from the same sample are listed, as sequenced in a study of shared clonotypes between healthy human individuals. The repertoire was sequenced with immunoSEQ multiplex PCR; TCRdb's copy has only in-frame clones and lacks some. The sample yields roughly 2.5 million clones, roughly nine tenths seen once. Sequenced: naive CD4+ T cells sorted from blood. Noted subset: CD45RA+ positively selected. These receptors were collected from a man between 18 and 35 years old in good health.

The chain joins TRBV19 to TRBJ2-2; 8 bases map to TRBD1. Looked up from germline, CDR1 is LNHDA and CDR2 is SQIVND (reference sequence). Trimming cost V 8 bases and J 5 bases; bases outside gene matches: 13. This CDR3 spans 16 amino acids. The CDR3 region has the DNA TGTGCCAGTTCATCAACCGGGACAGGTACTACCGGGGAGCTGTTTTTT. Translating gives CASSSTGTGTTGELFF.

The chain uses TRBV5-1 and TRBJ1-4; D call uncertain. Germline V gives CDR1 SGHRS, CDR2 YFSETQ. The CDR3 is 15 amino acids. V lost 0 bases and J lost 4, with 10 bases in between. The CDR3 spells CASSLASRNNEKLFF. DNA for the CDR3: TGCGCCAGCAGCTTGGCCTCCAGGAATAATGAAAAACTGTTTTTT.

This chain joins TRBV5-3 and TRBJ1-4; D is possibly TRBD1 (6 bases). TRBV5-3 is recorded as an ORF, its role being uncertain. This CDR3 has 14 amino acids. V was cut by 4 bases and J by 8 bases, with 15 bases left in between. DNA for the CDR3: TGTGCCAGAAGCGGATGCAGGGGCGGGGAAAAACTGTTTTTT. This encodes CARSGCRGGEKLFF.

This chain joins TRBV4-2 and TRBJ1-1; D possibly corresponds to TRBD1 (6 bases). Trimming took 2 bases from V and 4 from J, leaving 14 bases between them. The CDR3 totals 15 residues. From germline, CDR1 is LGHNA and CDR2 YNFKEQ. CDR3 DNA: TGTGCCAGCAGCCAATCACAGGGTGACGCCACTGAAGCTTTCTTT. This sequence encodes CASSQSQGDATEAFF.

This chain connects TRBV11-1 to TRBJ2-3; maybe TRBD1 (6 bases). Trimming stripped 3 bases from V and 7 bases from J, with 11 bases between. This CDR3 comprises 13 residues. From germline, CDR1 is SGHAT and CDR2 FQDESV (reference sequence). CDR3 sequence: CASSFGGPNTQYF. The CDR3 region has the DNA TGTGCCAGCAGCTTTGGGGGCCCAAATACGCAGTATTTT.